Below, 26 T cell receptor beta chains from the same sample are listed, as sequenced in a study of regulatory T cells in long-lasting Graves disease. Researchers made TCR beta libraries by using iRepertoire HTBI primers and running Arm-PCR on CDR3 regions. Via MiXCR, TCRdb re-called the multiplex PCR reads, giving one row per CDR3 protein. Of about 620,000 distinct CDR3 sequences in the sample, roughly 15% were seen once. Time point in this sample: newly diagnosed GD, antithyroid drugs for less than 3 months. Extracted RNA from PBMCs served as the source of the TCR library. A further study also used this sample, focusing on T cells in Graves' hyperthyroidism and ophthalmopathy.

The sample was peripheral blood mononuclear cells (PBMCs), taken at new diagnosis, from a patient treated with antithyroid drugs. The receptors originated from a woman in her thirties with Graves disease.

The count of this clonotype is one. This may be a read error, as it is one base from a much larger clone. This chain connects TRBV7-8 to TRBJ2-2; tentative D call: TRBD2 (6 bases). Trimming shortened V by 6 bases and J by 4 bases, and 18 bases separated the two germline ends. CDR3 length: 16 amino acids. Germline V gives CDR1 SGHVS, CDR2 FQNEAQ. For the CDR3, the DNA is TGTGCCAGCAGGAACGGGGCTAGCGTGGCCACCGGGGAGCTGTTTTTT. Translation: CASRNGASVATGELFF. Together with reference TRBV7-8 and TRBJ2-2, the CDR3 gives the full variable domain: GAGVSQSPRYKVAKRGQDVALRCDPISGHVSLFWYQQALGQGPEFLTYFQNEAQLDKSGLPSDRFFAERPEGSVSTLKIQRTQQEDSAVYLCASRNGASVATGELFFGEGSRLTVL.

This chain connects TRBV5-1 to TRBJ2-3, with 7 bases lining up with TRBD1. CDR3 length: 14 residues. J was trimmed by 4 bases and V by 3 bases; bases with no gene match: 5. Per the germline V gene, CDR1 is SGHRS and CDR2 is YFSETQ. CDR3 DNA: TGCGCCAGCAGCTCGACGACAGGGTCAGATACGCAGTATTTT. This codes for CASSSTTGSDTQYF.

This clonotype was seen only a few times. The gene calls are TRBV5-4 and TRBJ1-1, with a tentative D call TRBD1 (5 bases). CDR3 length: 15 amino acids. In germline, CDR1 is SGHNT, CDR2 YYREEE (reference sequence). Between the trimmed V and J ends, which lost 4 bases and 0 bases, there was a span of 13 bases. DNA of the CDR3: TGTGCCAGCAGCACCGTGACAGCCATGAACACTGAAGCTTTCTTT. It specifies CASSTVTAMNTEAFF.

The gene calls are TRBV6-2 or TRBV6-3 and TRBJ2-7; D gene ambiguous. Deletions cut 2 bases from V and 0 bases from J, with 20 bases between. CDR1 is MNHEY and CDR2 is SVGEGT in the germline V gene. This CDR3 has 18 residues. The CDR3 DNA reads TGTGCCAGCAGTTACCGCAACCTGGGCCCGAGTCTCTCCTACGAGCAGTACTTC. Translating gives CASSYRNLGPSLSYEQYF.

On this clonotype: This clone may be a read error of a much larger clone one base away. Lacking the conserved final phenylalanine or tryptophan, this CDR3 likely reflects a read error. V and J are TRBV27 and TRBJ2-6; perhaps TRBD2 as D (5 bases). Germline V CDR1 and CDR2: MNHEY, SMNVEV (reference sequence). This CDR3 region has 17 residues. Deletions cut 2 bases from V and 0 bases from J, with 11 bases between. The CDR3 nucleotides read TGTGCCAGCAGTTTAAATGAGGGCCGCTCTGGGGCCAACGTCCTGACTCTC. This translates into CASSLNEGRSGANVLTL.

This sequence joins TRBV6-1 and TRBJ1-1; 8 bases are shared with TRBD1. After removal of 6 bases from V and 4 bases from J, the junction contained 7 bases not matched to a gene. The germline CDR1 and CDR2 sequences are MNHNS and SASEGT. The CDR3 is made up of 14 amino acids. The CDR3 protein is CASRPGTGGTEAFF. Written as DNA, the CDR3 is TGTGCCAGCAGGCCGGGGACAGGAGGCACTGAAGCTTTCTTT.

The table lists this clonotype with many counts. V usage is TRBV28 and J usage is TRBJ1-5; TRBD1 aligns across 8 bases. The trim removed 5 bases at V and 7 bases at J, leaving 7 bases unmatched. CDR1 is MDHEN, CDR2 SYDVKM, per germline. The CDR3 runs 14 residues. The CDR3 DNA reads as TGTGCCAGCAGTCCCAGGGGGCAGGGACAGCCCCAGCATTTT. Protein: CASSPRGQGQPQHF.

In the case of this clonotype: Just one base apart from a much larger clone, this may be a read error. V usage is TRBV28 and J usage is TRBJ2-1; perhaps TRBD1 as D (5 bases). The CDR3 runs to 20 residues. Germline CDR1 reads MDHEN; CDR2 reads SYDVKM. Trimming shortened V by 5 bases and J by 1 base, and 27 bases separated the two germline ends. The DNA of the CDR3 is TGTGCCAGCAGTGACGAATCCAGGGTCCGCTGTACCTCTTCCTACAATGAGCAGTTCTTC. Protein product: CASSDESRVRCTSSYNEQFF.

This clonotype has a handful of counts. The V gene is TRBV24-1, the J gene TRBJ2-2; D not certain. The V end lost 4 bases, the J end lost 4 bases, and 12 bases lay between the germline ends. Germline loops: CDR1 KGHDR, CDR2 SFDVKD. The CDR3 totals 15 residues. CDR3 sequence reads: CATSENKYGTGELFF. The CDR3 region has the DNA TGTGCCACCAGTGAGAATAAGTACGGCACCGGGGAGCTGTTTTTT.

Many counts were recorded for this clonotype. The chain has TRBV2 and TRBJ2-1; D might be TRBD1 or TRBD2, each matching 6 bases. The V and J ends lost 6 bases and 4 bases respectively, with 31 bases between them. CDR1 SNHLY and CDR2 FYNNEI come from the germline V gene. The CDR3 loop spans 20 amino acids. The CDR3 protein is CASRVSPESKRGRAYNEQFF. CDR3 sequence (DNA): TGTGCCAGCAGGGTGTCCCCCGAAAGTAAACGGGGGCGGGCATACAATGAGCAGTTCTTC.

This clonotype occurred many times. The chain couples TRBV28 to TRBJ2-3; D may match TRBD1 or TRBD2 (5 bases each). Between the trimmed V and J ends, which lost 8 bases and 0 bases, there was a span of 9 bases. Germline CDR1 is MDHEN and CDR2 is SYDVKM. This CDR3 has 13 amino acids. The CDR3 nucleotides are TGTGCCAGCTCCCGGGACAGCACAGATACGCAGTATTTT. Protein sequence: CASSRDSTDTQYF.

This rearrangement joins TRBV12-3 or TRBV12-4 to TRBJ2-6; unclear D gene. The V end was cut by 2 bases, the J end by 3 bases, with 14 bases between. The CDR3 is 17 residues long. The CDR3 is CASSLSVRIDGANVLTF. The CDR3 nucleotides are TGTGCCAGCAGTTTATCCGTCCGGATAGATGGGGCCAACGTCCTGACTTTC.

The V and J genes are TRBV9 and TRBJ1-4; TRBD1 agrees at 8 bases. This CDR3 is built from 14 residues. Per the germline V gene, CDR1 is SGDLS and CDR2 is YYNGEE. Losses at the gene ends were 4 bases for V and 15 bases for J; bases not matched to a gene: 14. Here the CDR3 reads CASSKDPGDRSMFF. The CDR3 coding sequence is TGTGCCAGCAGCAAAGACCCGGGGGACAGGTCTATGTTTTTT.

This clonotype was seen repeatedly, ten times or more. The chain is built from TRBV7-2 and TRBJ2-7; 9 bases line up with TRBD2. Germline V gene data show CDR1 as SGHTA and CDR2 as FQGNSA. V lost 1 base and J lost 0; bases outside the gene matches: 1. There are 15 residues in the CDR3. The CDR3 loop is CASSLGSGSSYEQYF. DNA for the CDR3: TGTGCCAGCAGCTTAGGTAGCGGGAGCTCCTACGAGCAGTACTTC.

This clonotype was recorded many times. One end of the junction fails to match germline, which may point to a read error. The chain is built from TRBV14 and TRBJ2-1; TRBD1 or TRBD2 may be the D gene (6 bases each). The CDR3 is 12 residues long. The germline V gene encodes CDR1 SGHDN and CDR2 FVKESK. Here the CDR3 DNA reads TGTGCCAGCAGCCAAGAAGTAAGGGGGGAGATCTTC. Translation: CASSQEVRGEIF. Filled out from reference TRBV14 and TRBJ2-1, the complete variable domain reads EAGVTQFPSHSVIEKGQTVTLRCDPISGHDNLYWYRRVMGKEIKFLLHFVKESKQDESGMPNNRFLAERTGGTYSTLKVQPAELEDSGVYFCASSQEVRGEIFGPGTRLTVL.

In its sample, this clonotype was seen many times. This chain uses TRBV2 with TRBJ2-1; perhaps TRBD1 as D (5 bases). Deletions cut 6 bases from V and 3 bases from J, with 18 bases between. CDR1 and CDR2 (germline): SNHLY, FYNNEI. The CDR3 has 16 residues. DNA for the CDR3: TGTGCCAGCAGACTGAGCATGGGGCTCATCTACAATGAGCAGTTCTTC. Translation gives CASRLSMGLIYNEQFF.

This clonotype has a count of ten or more. This CDR3 is CASSLWGALSTEAFF. As DNA, the CDR3 is TGCGCCAGCAGCCTGTGGGGGGCCTTAAGCACTGAAGCTTTCTTT. The chain joins TRBV5-1 to TRBJ1-1, with D possibly TRBD1 on 6 matching bases. CDR1 and CDR2 from the germline V gene are SGHRS and YFSETQ. V lost 4 bases to trimming and J lost 4 bases, with 17 bases between them. The CDR3 covers 15 residues. The variable domain in full, completed from reference TRBV5-1 and TRBJ1-1, reads KAGVTQTPRYLIKTRGQQVTLSCSPISGHRSVSWYQQTPGQGLQFLFEYFSETQRNKGNFPGRFSGRQFSNSRSEMNVSTLELGDSALYLCASSLWGALSTEAFFGQGTRLTVV.

This rearrangement joins TRBV27 to TRBJ1-4; D is undetermined. The CDR3 sequence is 15 residues long. Germline V lookup: CDR1 MNHEY, CDR2 SMNVEV (reference sequence). V gave up 3 bases and J gave up 5 bases, with 13 bases separating them. The chain's CDR3 is CASSLARVANEKLFF. DNA for the CDR3: TGTGCCAGCAGTTTGGCGAGGGTCGCCAATGAAAAACTGTTTTTT.

The chain combines TRBV4-2 with TRBJ2-3, with D perhaps matching TRBD2 (5 bases). Germline V gives CDR1 LGHNA, CDR2 YNFKEQ. V was clipped by 2 bases and J by 1 base, with 10 bases between them. The CDR3 sequence is 15 residues long. The CDR3 DNA sequence: TGTGCCAGCAGCCAATCCTTCGGGGGCACAGATACGCAGTATTTT. The encoded protein is CASSQSFGGTDTQYF.

CDR3 loop: CASSLRGGVQPQHF. Here the CDR3 DNA reads TGCGCCAGCAGCCTCCGGGGGGGCGTTCAGCCCCAGCATTTT. This sequence joins TRBV5-1 and TRBJ1-5; tentatively, D is TRBD1 (6 bases). The CDR3 is 14 residues long. Trimming pared 4 bases from V and 6 bases from J, leaving 14 bases between. The germline CDR1 and CDR2 sequences are SGHRS and YFSETQ.

This clonotype was found a few times. The chain has TRBV19 and TRBJ1-5; D unresolved. Trimming shortened V by 6 bases and J by 5 bases, and 8 bases separated the two germline ends. Per the germline V gene, CDR1 is LNHDA and CDR2 is SQIVND (reference sequence). CDR3 size: 12 residues. CDR3: CASSQTHQPQHF. CDR3 in DNA: TGTGCCAGTAGCCAGACTCATCAGCCCCAGCATTTT.

In its sample, this clonotype was seen many times. V and J are TRBV20-1 and TRBJ2-7; 10 bases match TRBD2. The germline gives CDR1 DFQATT, CDR2 SNEGSKA (reference sequence). Germline trimming cut 3 bases from V and 4 bases from J; bases unmatched to any gene: 3. The CDR3 sequence is 13 residues long. DNA for the CDR3: TGCAGTGCTAGCCTAGCGGGGGAATACGAGCAGTACTTC. Translating it yields CSASLAGEYEQYF.

This clonotype appeared many times. J is TRBJ2-3 and V is TRBV7-8, with 10 bases that match TRBD2. This CDR3 is built from 15 residues. Germline V gene data show CDR1 as SGHVS and CDR2 as FQNEAQ. The V gene end was trimmed by 6 bases and the J gene end by 3 bases; junction bases not matched to a gene: 6. CDR3 protein: CASRTSGTLTDTQYF. The CDR3, as DNA: TGTGCCAGCAGAACTAGCGGGACTTTGACAGATACGCAGTATTTT.

There are a few counts of this clonotype. The rearrangement links TRBV7-9 to TRBJ2-3; D is unclear. The V end lost 3 bases, the J end lost 0 bases, and 19 bases lay between the germline ends. The CDR3 covers 18 residues. Looked up from germline, CDR1 is SEHNR and CDR2 is FQNEAQ (reference sequence). The CDR3: CASSFFASRIPSTDTQYF. The CDR3, as DNA: TGTGCCAGCAGCTTCTTTGCCTCCAGAATTCCTAGCACAGATACGCAGTATTTT.

This clonotype came up once. This clone may be a read error of a much larger clone one base away. V usage is TRBV5-1 and J usage is TRBJ2-7, with 8 bases matching TRBD1. Germline assignment: CDR1 SGHRS and CDR2 YFSETQ. The CDR3 totals 17 residues. CDR3 coding DNA: TGCACCAGCAGCCTTTCCGCAGGGGGCTTCCCCTCCTACGAGCAGTACTTC. Its protein product is CTSSLSAGGFPSYEQYF.

This clonotype was seen a handful of times. The rearrangement joins TRBV2 to TRBJ1-3; a possible D gene is TRBD1 (5 bases). Germline loops: CDR1 SNHLY, CDR2 FYNNEI. The CDR3 covers 12 residues. Trimming cost V 7 bases and J 4 bases, with 8 bases left between them. The CDR3 here is CASIGVGNTIYF. CDR3 coding DNA: TGTGCCAGCATAGGGGTCGGAAACACCATATATTTT.